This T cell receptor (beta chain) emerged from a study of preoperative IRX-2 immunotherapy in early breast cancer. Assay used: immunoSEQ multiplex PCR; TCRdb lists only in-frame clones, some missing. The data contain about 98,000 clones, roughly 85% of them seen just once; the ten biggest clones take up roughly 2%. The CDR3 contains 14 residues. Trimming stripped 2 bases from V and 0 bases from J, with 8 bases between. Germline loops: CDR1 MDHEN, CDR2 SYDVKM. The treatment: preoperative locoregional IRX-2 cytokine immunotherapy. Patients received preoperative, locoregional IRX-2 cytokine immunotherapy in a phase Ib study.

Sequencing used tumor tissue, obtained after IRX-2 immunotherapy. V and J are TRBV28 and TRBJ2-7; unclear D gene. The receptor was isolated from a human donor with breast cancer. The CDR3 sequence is CASSLGQISYEQYF. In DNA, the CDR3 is TGTGCCAGCAGTTTAGGGCAGATCTCCTACGAGCAGTACTTC.